The entry below describes one TCR beta chain. Other DNA sequences within the sample encode an identical CDR3. This sample was included in a study of metastatic and nonmetastatic thyroid tumors. Study in general: Repertoire data that came from the blood and tumor or nodule tissue of malignant and benign thyroid patients were compared.

Every patient underwent thyroid surgery untreated. TCRdb called clones again from the PCR reads with MiXCR. Of 30,000 or so clones in the sample, around a quarter were seen once. The V gene lost 0 bases and the J gene lost 6 bases, with 21 bases spanning the gap. This CDR3 has 16 amino acids. Germline CDR1 reads DFQATT; CDR2 reads SNEGSKA (reference sequence). The sequence came from a female donor with papillary thyroid cancer or a benign thyroid nodule (not recorded which). Some clones in this sample may be carry-over from other donors' samples. This chain joins TRBV20-1 and TRBJ2-7, with D possibly being TRBD2 (6 bases). Sequenced material: blood. Here the CDR3 DNA reads TGCAGTGCTAGAGATCGCCGGGAGCCACGGACTACCGAGCAGTACTTC. It translates to CSARDRREPRTTEQYF.